This T cell receptor beta chain emerged from a study of CD8+CD57+ T cells in acquired aplastic anemia. At the level of the study: When averaged, DNA from sorted CD4+ and CD8+ cells came to around 3 ug.

Genomic DNA, serving as template, underwent TCR beta VDJ and CDR3 profiling. TCRdb itself ran the reads through MiXCR, one entry per CDR3 protein. The sample includes around 180,000 distinct CDR3 sequences, under 75% of them seen just once. The germline V and J ends were trimmed by 0 bases and 5 bases, with 12 bases remaining between them. CDR1 and CDR2 from the germline V gene are SGHRS and YFSETQ. The CDR3 consists of 14 residues. This clonotype was seen repeatedly, ten times or more. This chain uses TRBV5-1 with TRBJ2-7, with TRBD2 as a possible D gene (5 bases). Input material: sorted CD4+, CD8+, or CD8+CD57+ T cells (not recorded which) from PBMCs. The receptor comes from a human donor in good health. The CDR3 loop reads CASSLVGPRDEQYF. The CDR3 DNA reads TGCGCCAGCAGCTTGGTCGGGCCGCGGGACGAGCAGTACTTC.